This T cell receptor beta chain was sequenced during a study of response to subunit inactivated influenza vaccine. Study-wide findings and caveats: New T cells are recruited in small numbers by each seasonal influenza vaccination, according to the authors' suggestion.

This clonotype was counted between two and nine times. Its antigen is not identified. After removal of 6 bases from V and 4 bases from J, the junction contained 4 bases not matched to a gene. Germline CDR1 reads SNHLY; CDR2 reads FYNNEI. The CDR3 extends over 14 amino acids. One entry per CDR3 protein results from TCRdb running MiXCR on the RT-PCR reads. The profile shows fewer than 700,000 distinct CDR3 sequences, 13% of them singletons. This sample comprised PBMCs from blood, obtained 45 days after vaccination. V and J are TRBV2 and TRBJ2-7; 12 bases agree with TRBD1. This TCR came from a man aged 45 to 65 who received an inactivated influenza vaccine. CDR3 sequence (DNA): TGTGCCAGCAGGGGGGGACAGGGGGCTTACGAGCAGTACTTC. Encoded protein: CASRGGQGAYEQYF.